The table lists the clone carrying this T cell receptor beta chain with a few counts. The authors ran a second PCR of about 7 to 11 cycles using a sample-barcoded 5' primer and a J-beta primer mix. TCRdb re-called the 5' RACE reads with MiXCR, one entry per CDR3 protein. The sample holds 600,000 to 1,000,000 distinct CDR3 sequences; roughly 25% are singletons and the top ten take 3% to 4%. The CDR3 spans 13 residues. Germline CDR1 MDHEN, CDR2 SYDVKM. Trimming removed 6 bases from V and 8 bases from J, with 14 bases in between. This entry is derived from a study of blood T cells in healthy people across ages. The donors, healthy Caucasians from Russia, were aged about 6 to 100. The same specimen was also included in a second study, on T cells of mothers and their children.

Sequenced material: blood. This TCR was sampled from a boy aged 10-17 years in good health. The chain couples TRBV28 to TRBJ2-1; D gene unclear. CDR3 coding DNA: TGTGCCAGCAGCTCGGTTGGTTTCGATGAGCAGTTCTTC. Its protein is CASSSVGFDEQFF. Variable domain in full (rest from reference TRBV28 and TRBJ2-1): DVKVTQSSRYLVKRTGEKVFLECVQDMDHENMFWYRQDPGLGLRLIYFSYDVKMKEKGDIPEGYSVSREKKERFSLILESASTNQTSMYLCASSSVGFDEQFFGPGTRLTVL.